The 15 T cell receptor beta chains given below trace back to one sample, sequenced in a study of blood T cells in healthy people across ages. Then a second PCR, running roughly 7 to 12 cycles, was carried out with a sample-barcoded 5' primer and a J-beta primer mix. TCRdb reanalysed the 5' RACE reads using MiXCR and keeps one entry per CDR3 protein. In the table there are around 1,000,000 distinct CDR3 sequences, 25% of which are singletons. The sample also formed part of further work on T cells of mothers and their children.

The sequenced sample consisted of blood. The origin of the receptors is a girl aged 2-15 years in good health.

This chain connects TRBV10-3 to TRBJ2-2; D is unclear. CDR3 length: 9 amino acids. CDR1 and CDR2 (germline): ENHRY, SYGVKD. V was shortened by 8 bases and J by 6 bases, with 1 base between the two germline ends. The CDR3 DNA reads as TGTGCCATCTCCGGGGAGCTGTTTTTT. Translated: CAISGELFF.

This clonotype showed up just a few times. The genes are TRBV4-3 and TRBJ2-3, with 8 bases identical to TRBD2. With 3 bases clipped from V and 5 bases from J, the junction kept 10 bases outside the gene matches. The CDR3 is 16 amino acids. In germline, CDR1 is LGHNA, CDR2 YSLEER. The DNA of the CDR3 is TGCGCCAGCAGCCACTCCGCAGGACTAGCTGAAGATACGCAGTATTTT. Translation: CASSHSAGLAEDTQYF.

As concerns this clonotype: At one boundary the junction diverges from the germline segment, which might be a read error. In DNA, the CDR3 is TGCAGCGTTGTGGGGGAAGAGCTGAAAACTGAAGCTTTCTTT. Translating it yields CSVVGEELKTEAFF. The gene calls are TRBV29-1 and TRBJ1-1, with a weak D call TRBD1 (5 bases). This CDR3 is built from 14 residues. Germline CDR1 and CDR2: SQVTM and ANQGSEA.

This clonotype was observed a few times. The V gene is TRBV28, the J gene TRBJ2-1; D perhaps matches TRBD1 (6 bases). The end of the DNA is better explained by TRBJ2-5, so the J call may be wrong. This CDR3 contains 12 residues. CDR1 and CDR2 from the germline V gene are MDHEN and SYDVKM. Written as DNA, the CDR3 is TGTGCCGCACAGCAGGGGCTGGAGACCCAGTACTTC. Its translation: CAAQQGLETQYF.

This clonotype has at least ten counts. V gene TRBV4-3 combines with J gene TRBJ1-1, with D unclear. V lost 0 bases and J 5 bases, leaving 7 bases between the germline ends. The CDR3 runs to 13 residues. Germline values: CDR1 LGHNA, CDR2 YSLEER. CDR3: CASSQELRTEAFF. The DNA for the CDR3 is TGCGCCAGCAGCCAAGAGTTACGGACTGAAGCTTTCTTT.

Notes on this clonotype: The junction does not match germline at one end; this may be a read error. The chain has TRBV7-7 and TRBJ2-5, with D tentatively TRBD2 (5 bases). Germline V gene sequence: CDR1 SSHAT, CDR2 FNYEAQ (reference sequence). This CDR3 has 15 amino acids. CDR3 amino acids: CASIPTTGFQETQYF. The CDR3 bases are TGTGCTAGCATCCCAACGACGGGATTCCAAGAGACCCAGTACTTC.

The J gene is TRBJ2-7, the V gene TRBV7-2; D is uncertain. With 4 bases removed from V and 0 bases from J, the gap between germline ends came to 7 bases. Germline values: CDR1 SGHTA, CDR2 FQGNSA. CDR3 size: 13 residues. CDR3 DNA: TGTGCCAGCAGCTCATACCTCTCCTACGAGCAGTACTTC. It codes for CASSSYLSYEQYF.

This clonotype came up a few times. Germline is not matched at one junction end, which may reflect a read error. This chain joins TRBV27 and TRBJ2-7; 7 bases agree with TRBD1. CDR1 and CDR2 (germline): MNHEY, SMNVEV (reference sequence). This CDR3 contains 15 residues. DNA for the CDR3: TGTGCCGGCAGTCCCGGGACAGAGAATTTCTACGAGCAGTACTTC. Its protein product is CAGSPGTENFYEQYF.

The chain has TRBV28 and TRBJ2-7, with a tentative D call TRBD1 (6 bases). V lost 6 bases and J lost 3, with 15 bases in between. This CDR3 is built from 14 residues. CDR1 is MDHEN and CDR2 is SYDVKM in the germline V gene. Written as DNA, the CDR3 is TGTGCCAGCAGGCCAGACGGGACAATCTACGAGCAGTACTTC. Encoded protein: CASRPDGTIYEQYF.

This clonotype was observed a handful of times. V is TRBV9 and J is TRBJ2-7, with TRBD1 identical over 7 bases. This CDR3 comprises 14 residues. With 4 bases clipped from V and 5 bases from J, the junction kept 9 bases outside the gene matches. Germline values: CDR1 SGDLS, CDR2 YYNGEE. CDR3 nucleotides: TGTGCCAGCAGCTCGACCACAGGGGTCCACGAGCAGTACTTC. As protein: CASSSTTGVHEQYF.

This chain joins TRBV29-1 and TRBJ2-5; the match to TRBD1 covers 7 bases. CDR3 length: 14 amino acids. The germline CDR1 and CDR2 sequences are SQVTM and ANQGSEA. J was trimmed by 5 bases and V by 6 bases; bases with no gene match: 12. The CDR3 DNA sequence: TGCAGCGTGGCGCAATGGGACAGAGGGGAGACCCAGTACTTC. Protein: CSVAQWDRGETQYF.

The chain couples TRBV7-9 to TRBJ2-7; maybe TRBD2 (5 bases). The germline V gene has CDR1 SEHNR and CDR2 FQNEAQ (reference sequence). The CDR3 consists of 18 residues. V dropped 0 bases and J dropped 0 bases, with 18 bases sitting between them. The CDR3 DNA is TGTGCCAGCAGCTTAGCTCTCGGTAGCGACCGCAGCTCCTACGAGCAGTACTTC. It encodes CASSLALGSDRSSYEQYF.

This clonotype was observed a handful of times. The chain combines TRBV28 with TRBJ2-1, with 9 bases aligning to TRBD2. The end of the DNA aligns better with TRBJ2-5, so the J call may be wrong. Germline V gene sequence: CDR1 MDHEN, CDR2 SYDVKM. The CDR3 is 17 amino acids. The DNA of the CDR3 is TGTGCCAGCAGTCCCGGGACTAGCCTTCCCCTCCAAGAGACCCAGTACTTC. Its translation is CASSPGTSLPLQETQYF.

The chain carries TRBV28 and TRBJ1-5, with TRBD1 matching 10 bases. Trimming cost V 6 bases and J 3 bases; bases outside gene matches: 11. Germline lookup yields CDR1 MDHEN and CDR2 SYDVKM. The CDR3 is 17 residues long. The CDR3 is CASRPEGTGAFNQPQHF. The CDR3 DNA is TGTGCCAGCAGACCCGAGGGGACAGGGGCCTTCAATCAGCCCCAGCATTTT.

This clonotype appeared a few times. This chain connects TRBV20-1 to TRBJ2-1; the D gene is possibly TRBD2 (6 bases). This CDR3 has 14 residues. Trimming shortened V by 6 bases and J by 9 bases, and 21 bases separated the two germline ends. Per germline, CDR1 DFQATT and CDR2 SNEGSKA (reference sequence). CDR3 coding DNA: TGCAGTGCAGAAGTCTCTCCGGGAGTCAGTGAGCAGTTCTTC. Protein: CSAEVSPGVSEQFF.